The rows below give T cell receptor beta chains drawn from one sample of a study of tumor-infiltrating lymphocytes in oesophageal squamous cell carcinoma. TCRdb re-derived calls from the PCR reads in MiXCR, one entry per CDR3 protein. Among fewer than 15,000 distinct CDR3 sequences listed, about 53% were seen once. The sample taken for sequencing was esophageal tumor tissue. Receptor source: a male donor with esophageal squamous cell carcinoma. The conserved cysteine and the conserved F or W are not part of the CDR3 here. Clone size is given for some rows only: seen once, a few or many times, or a class if the clone is expanded.

TRBV5-1,many,TRBJ2-5,ASTLLTQETQY
TRBV6-1,many,TRBJ2-7,ASSFGGLSYEQY
TRBV6-2/TRBV6-3,.,TRBJ2-5,ASSFTDSRNSPLH
TRBV18,few,TRBJ1-2,ASSSTLTVPSNYGYT
TRBV7-2,.,.,ASSLGLADPRHEQY
TRBV10-1,medium-sized,TRBJ2-7,ASSHGTGRMY
TRBV9,few,.,ASSVAGGAGEQY
TRBV7-6,few,TRBJ1-4,ASSSGTATNEKLF
TRBV5-1,.,TRBJ1-2,ASSLDLRLGYT
TRBV10-3,.,TRBJ1-4,AISETNEKLF
TRBV4-1,.,TRBJ2-5,ASSHRDNEQY
TRBV7-6,few,TRBJ2-5,ASSSAGADQETQY
TRBV11-2,.,TRBJ2-5,ASSLVHGGAPQETQY
TRBV5-6,many,.,ASSLNYEQY
TRBV7-8,.,TRBJ2-5,ASSLRDREETQY
TRBV6-6,.,TRBJ1-6,ASSYSGQVAGEQY
TRBV3-1,.,TRBJ2-5,ASSPWAGITGETQY
TRBV7-6,once,.,ASSLATVYHEQY
TRBV10-1,.,TRBJ2-1,ASSDSNEQF
TRBV7-9,many,TRBJ2-1,ASSPQTAPNEQF
TRBV7-3,.,TRBJ2-3,ASSLTGGRYRTDTQY
TRBV6-6,many,TRBJ1-1,ASSYGTEAF
TRBV14,.,TRBJ2-5,ASSHPGGANEQY
TRBV7-9,.,TRBJ2-1,ASSLGGQQF
TRBV6-1,medium-sized,.,ASSPLVSYNEQY
TRBV7-2,.,.,ASSTGPVGETQY
TRBV12-3/TRBV12-4,many,TRBJ2-7,ASSVNRDDEQY
TRBV7-2,few,TRBJ2-3,ASSTDRGADTQY
TRBV5-4,medium-sized,TRBJ2-3,ASSLKLASTDTQY
TRBV20-1,many,TRBJ2-3,SAREWTSGYTDTQY
TRBV20-1,.,TRBJ2-5,SASLPEETQY
TRBV7-6,.,TRBJ2-1,ASSQNGPAGEQF
TRBV7-8,.,TRBJ2-2,ASSLDSGSPTGELF
TRBV6-2/TRBV6-3,once,.,ASSGSGETQY
TRBV7-2,.,TRBJ2-3,ASSSGRGDTQY
TRBV7-6,.,TRBJ2-1,ASSLRDKVNEQF
TRBV7-8,.,TRBJ2-2,ASSKDTNTGELF
TRBV7-3,few,TRBJ2-1,ASSLIAGSYNEQF
TRBV6-9,once,TRBJ1-2,ASSPDRVSYGYT
TRBV7-2,few,TRBJ2-3,ASSANRGRDTQY